The 12 T cell receptor beta chains below were found in one sample sequenced in a study of response to subunit inactivated influenza vaccine (dated by TCRdb to between 2018 and 2020). Library preparation employed RT-PCR. The run used an Illumina HiSeq 2500. TCRdb reworked the public reads: Q25 trimming with fastp, MiXCR clone assembly, productive beta chains retained. Rows are combined by CDR3 protein, so each entry shows the most common genes and DNA. The sample table shows 500,000 to 600,000 distinct CDR3 sequences, and less than 8% are seen once. Of the sample, 10% to 15% is held by the ten largest clones. The sequenced sample was PBMCs from blood, obtained around 25 months after vaccination. The receptors derive from a man between 45 and 75 years old who received an inactivated influenza vaccine. Donor details come from another sample of the same person, matched by shared clones.

This clonotype was recorded many times. The V gene is TRBV12-3 or TRBV12-4, the J gene TRBJ2-6; D is undetermined. Trimming stripped 7 bases from V and 2 bases from J, with 9 bases between. The CDR3 has 14 residues. The CDR3 loop is CASNSGAGANVLTF. The CDR3 bases are TGTGCCAGCAACAGTGGTGCTGGGGCCAACGTCCTGACTTTC.

The chain combines TRBV29-1 with TRBJ2-1, with 10 bases matching TRBD1. This CDR3 contains 13 residues. Losses at the gene ends were 3 bases for V and 4 bases for J; bases not matched to a gene: 0. Germline V gene sequence: CDR1 SQVTM, CDR2 ANQGSEA. In DNA form, the CDR3 reads TGCAGCGTTGAGGGACAGGGGTACAATGAGCAGTTCTTC. Amino acid sequence: CSVEGQGYNEQFF.

This clonotype has a handful of counts. The genes are TRBV5-1 and TRBJ2-2; the D gene is possibly TRBD1 (5 bases). This CDR3 is built from 14 residues. Germline V lookup: CDR1 SGHRS, CDR2 YFSETQ. The V end was cut by 0 bases, the J end by 7 bases, with 10 bases between. Here the CDR3 reads CASSLDGAIGELFF. DNA for the CDR3: TGCGCCAGCAGCTTGGATGGGGCAATCGGGGAGCTGTTTTTT.

This clonotype came up a few times. This chain joins TRBV3-1 and TRBJ2-2, with 8 nucleotides matching TRBD1. The CDR3 covers 16 residues. Germline assignment: CDR1 LGHDT and CDR2 YNNKEL (reference sequence). The junction had 12 bases not matched to a gene; V was cut back by 1 base and J by 11 bases. CDR3 in DNA: TGTGCCAGCAGCCAAGGGGCAGGGGGCGTAAGGAGAGAGCTGTTTTTT. This translates into CASSQGAGGVRRELFF.

The chain links TRBV12-3 or TRBV12-4 to TRBJ2-5; 11 bases map to TRBD2. This CDR3 is 15 amino acids long. Trimming at V came to 6 bases and at J to 5 bases, leaving 8 bases not matched to a gene. CDR3 amino acids: CASRLSGGAEETQYF. CDR3 in DNA: TGTGCCAGCAGACTTAGCGGGGGGGCCGAGGAGACCCAGTACTTC.

This clonotype was found a few times. The rearrangement uses TRBV12-3 or TRBV12-4 and TRBJ2-5, with TRBD1 matching over 10 bases. This CDR3 is 15 amino acids long. V lost 5 bases to trimming and J lost 2 bases; unmatched junction nucleotides: 5. The CDR3 DNA follows: TGTGCCAGCAGTCCGGACAGGGGGTGGCAAGAGACCCAGTACTTC. Protein sequence: CASSPDRGWQETQYF.

J is TRBJ1-1 and V is TRBV9, with D possibly being TRBD1 (5 bases). Trimming removed 3 bases from V and 1 base from J, with 10 bases in between. Germline V lookup: CDR1 SGDLS, CDR2 YYNGEE. The CDR3 totals 14 residues. In DNA, the CDR3 is TGTGCCAGCAGCGCAGGGTTAGAGAACACTGAAGCTTTCTTT. Protein: CASSAGLENTEAFF.

This clonotype was counted many times. The chain uses TRBV5-6 and TRBJ2-4; D is uncertain. The germline V and J ends were trimmed by 0 bases and 0 bases, with 4 bases remaining between them. This CDR3 is built from 14 residues. Per germline, CDR1 SGHDT and CDR2 YYEEEE. The CDR3 bases are TGTGCCAGCAGCTTGGGGGGAGCCAAAAACATTCAGTACTTC. The encoded protein is CASSLGGAKNIQYF.

This clonotype was recorded at least ten times. V and J are TRBV7-9 and TRBJ2-3, with 10 bases aligning to TRBD1. Germline V gives CDR1 SEHNR, CDR2 FQNEAQ (reference sequence). The trim removed 6 bases at V and 5 bases at J, leaving 8 bases unmatched. The CDR3 sequence is 15 residues long. The CDR3 loop reads CASSYPGQGIDTQYF. The CDR3 DNA sequence: TGTGCCAGCAGTTACCCGGGACAGGGGATAGATACGCAGTATTTT. The whole variable domain, remainder taken from reference TRBV7-9 and TRBJ2-3, is DTGVSQNPRHKITKRGQNVTFRCDPISEHNRLYWYRQTLGQGPEFLTYFQNEAQLEKSRLLSDRFSAERPKGSFSTLEIQRTEQGDSAMYLCASSYPGQGIDTQYFGPGTRLTVL.

This clonotype was picked up many times. J is TRBJ2-1 and V is TRBV27; D call uncertain. This CDR3 contains 13 residues. The germline V gene has CDR1 MNHEY and CDR2 SMNVEV (reference sequence). Trimming shortened V by 0 bases and J by 6 bases, and 6 bases separated the two germline ends. The CDR3 DNA reads TGTGCCAGCAGTTTATCCTCCAGCAATGAGCAGTTCTTC. It translates to CASSLSSSNEQFF.

The chain couples TRBV20-1 to TRBJ1-6, with D perhaps matching TRBD1 (6 bases). This CDR3 spans 14 amino acids. With 4 bases removed from V and 4 bases from J, the gap between germline ends came to 11 bases. CDR1 and CDR2 (germline): DFQATT, SNEGSKA (reference sequence). Written as DNA, the CDR3 is TGCAGTGCTAACAGGGAGCAGTATAATTCACCCCTCCACTTT. Protein: CSANREQYNSPLHF.

This chain links TRBV20-1 with TRBJ1-5, with a tentative D call TRBD1 (6 bases). Germline lookup yields CDR1 DFQATT and CDR2 SNEGSKA (reference sequence). The V gene lost 7 bases and the J gene lost 2 bases, with 18 bases spanning the gap. The CDR3 has 15 residues. The CDR3 here is CSVSQRTEGNQPQHF. In nucleotides, the CDR3 is TGCAGTGTTAGTCAGCGGACAGAAGGCAATCAGCCCCAGCATTTT.